Below, 26 T cell receptor beta chains from the same sample are listed, as sequenced in a study of T cell responses to AZD1222 COVID-19 vaccine. Some clones are missing from TCRdb's copy, which holds only in-frame ones; the method was immunoSEQ multiplex PCR. The sample holds about 17,000 clones; about three quarters are singletons and the top ten take 14%. This specimen consisted of peripheral blood, obtained 28 days after the second AZD1222 dose. These TCRs come from an adult who received the AZD1222 COVID-19 vaccine.

This clone occurred once. J is TRBJ1-2 and V is TRBV5-6, with TRBD1 as a possible D gene (6 bases). Per the germline V gene, CDR1 is SGHDT and CDR2 is YYEEEE. Between the trimmed V and J ends, which lost 4 bases and 4 bases, there was a span of 20 bases. The CDR3 extends over 16 amino acids. CDR3 in DNA: TGTGCCAGCAGCCCTACCGGTGGGGGCCCAGGCTATGGCTACACCTTC. This codes for CASSPTGGGPGYGYTF.

Only one count was recorded for this clone. The chain joins TRBV7-8 to TRBJ2-7; D possibly corresponds to TRBD1 (5 bases). The germline CDR1 and CDR2 sequences are SGHVS and FQNEAQ. The CDR3 covers 14 residues. Trimming removed 7 bases from V and 7 bases from J, with 20 bases in between. CDR3 nucleotides: TGTGCCAGCACTCAGGAGACTGGGGCTGGGGAGCAGTACTTC. This sequence encodes CASTQETGAGEQYF.

This clone was detected a few times. The chain uses TRBV4-3 and TRBJ1-4; D gene unclear. This CDR3 spans 15 amino acids. Germline loops: CDR1 LGHNA, CDR2 YSLEER. V was cut by 2 bases and J by 6 bases, with 13 bases left in between. In nucleotides, the CDR3 is TGCGCCAGCAGCCAAACCCCGGAACCTCATGAAAAACTGTTTTTT. It specifies CASSQTPEPHEKLFF.

The chain recombines TRBV7-9 with TRBJ1-2; D possibly corresponds to TRBD1 (6 bases). Germline V gene sequence: CDR1 SEHNR, CDR2 FQNEAQ (reference sequence). This CDR3 region has 14 residues. Trimming took off 1 base at V and 4 bases at J, with 10 bases between the two ends. This CDR3 is CASSLVSGAYGYTF. CDR3 nucleotides: TGTGCCAGCAGCTTAGTGTCAGGGGCCTATGGCTACACCTTC.

The V gene is TRBV5-8, the J gene TRBJ2-1; TRBD1 agrees at 7 bases. From germline, CDR1 is SGHTS and CDR2 YDEGEE. The CDR3 loop spans 16 amino acids. The V and J ends lost 4 bases and 5 bases, in that order; junction bases with no gene match: 12. The CDR3 DNA is TGTGCCAGCAGCCCCAGGGGGAGTCCTACTAACAATGAGCAGTTCTTC. Its protein product is CASSPRGSPTNNEQFF.

This rearrangement joins TRBV5-4 to TRBJ1-2, with 7 bases fitting TRBD1. There are 13 residues in the CDR3. The trim removed 0 bases at V and 7 bases at J, leaving 3 bases unmatched. Germline V CDR1 and CDR2: SGHNT, YYREEE (reference sequence). The chain's CDR3 is CASSLEQGSGYTF. CDR3 DNA: TGTGCCAGCAGCTTGGAACAGGGGAGTGGCTACACCTTC.

The V and J genes are TRBV30 and TRBJ2-1; 7 bases fit TRBD2. With 4 bases clipped from V and 7 bases from J, the junction kept 10 bases outside the gene matches. Per germline, CDR1 GTSNPN and CDR2 SVGIG (reference sequence). The CDR3 is made up of 14 amino acids. This CDR3 is CAWNAGLAVNEQFF. The CDR3 DNA reads TGTGCCTGGAACGCGGGGCTAGCGGTGAATGAGCAGTTCTTC.

The gene calls are TRBV4-3 and TRBJ2-7, with D perhaps matching TRBD2 (5 bases). This CDR3 has 16 amino acids. Germline loops: CDR1 LGHNA, CDR2 YSLEER. V was clipped by 0 bases and J by 5 bases, with 17 bases between them. For the CDR3, the DNA is TGCGCCAGCAGCCAAGAAAGGAGGCTGTTGGTCGACGAGCAGTACTTC. Protein sequence: CASSQERRLLVDEQYF.

This chain links TRBV6-5 with TRBJ2-3; 7 bases fit TRBD2. The J segment lost 5 bases and the V segment lost 7 bases, leaving 12 bases of the junction unmatched. From germline, CDR1 is MNHEY and CDR2 SVGAGI. This CDR3 region has 15 residues. CDR3 protein: CASNPDGLVQDTQYF. The CDR3 coding sequence is TGTGCCAGCAACCCAGACGGACTAGTTCAAGATACGCAGTATTTT.

This chain links TRBV19 with TRBJ1-5; D uncertain. The germline V gene encodes CDR1 LNHDA and CDR2 SQIVND (reference sequence). Trimming cost V 3 bases and J 5 bases, with 8 bases left between them. The CDR3 length is 13 residues. CDR3 sequence reads: CASSIEGYQPQHF. CDR3 coding DNA: TGTGCCAGTAGTATCGAGGGTTATCAGCCCCAGCATTTT.

This chain links TRBV2 with TRBJ2-1; D unresolved. The CDR3 extends over 14 amino acids. With 2 bases removed from V and 12 bases from J, the gap between germline ends came to 17 bases. Germline assignment: CDR1 SNHLY and CDR2 FYNNEI. The chain's CDR3 is CASSEYGYEDGQFF. CDR3 sequence (DNA): TGTGCCAGCAGTGAATATGGGTACGAGGATGGGCAGTTCTTC. Based on the CDR3 plus reference TRBV2 and TRBJ2-1, the full variable domain is EPEVTQTPSHQVTQMGQEVILRCVPISNHLYFYWYRQILGQKVEFLVSFYNNEISEKSEIFDDQFSVERPDGSNFTLKIRSTKLEDSAMYFCASSEYGYEDGQFFGPGTRLTVL.

The chain joins TRBV10-3 to TRBJ1-4; 12 positions match TRBD1. The CDR3 consists of 14 residues. J gave up 5 bases and V 10 bases, and 5 bases lay outside the gene matches. Germline assignment: CDR1 ENHRY and CDR2 SYGVKD. CDR3 in DNA: TGTGCCACCGGGACAGGGGGCCGAAATGAAAAACTGTTTTTT. It encodes CATGTGGRNEKLFF.

The rearrangement joins TRBV28 to TRBJ2-7, with D unresolved. V was trimmed by 4 bases and J by 3 bases, leaving 4 bases between them. Germline CDR1 MDHEN, CDR2 SYDVKM. The CDR3 covers 11 residues. The CDR3 nucleotides read TGTGCCAGCAGTTACTACTACGAGCAGTACTTC. Translated, it gives CASSYYYEQYF.

The chain has TRBV20-1 and TRBJ1-1; the match to TRBD1 covers 8 bases. CDR1 and CDR2 (germline): DFQATT, SNEGSKA (reference sequence). The length of the CDR3 is 11 residues. Losses at the gene ends were 8 bases for V and 12 bases for J; bases not matched to a gene: 11. As DNA, the CDR3 is TGCAGTTCGAGGACAGGGTTTTCTACTTTCTTT. It specifies CSSRTGFSTFF.

The chain is built from TRBV7-2 and TRBJ1-6, with no clear D. V lost 0 bases, J lost 2 bases, and 11 bases lay in between. Looked up from germline, CDR1 is SGHTA and CDR2 is FQGNSA. There are 17 residues in the CDR3. DNA of the CDR3: TGTGCCAGCAGCTTAGCTAGGGCGAGCGCCTATAATTCACCCCTCCACTTT. Translating it yields CASSLARASAYNSPLHF.

On this clone itself: Its ends do not fully match the called genes, so a read error is possible. The chain couples TRBV7-7 to TRBJ2-5; D is unresolved. The CDR3 has 13 residues. CDR1 and CDR2 (germline): SSHAT, FNYEAQ (reference sequence). This chain's CDR3 is CASSYGEVETQYF. In nucleotides, the CDR3 is TGTGCTAGCAGCTACGGCGAGGTAGAGACCCAGTACTTC.

This clone appeared once. CDR3 sequence: CATSDNLGNTIYF. In DNA form, the CDR3 reads TGTGCCACCAGTGATAACCTTGGAAACACCATATATTTT. This chain connects TRBV24-1 to TRBJ1-3; D uncertain. V lost 3 bases and J lost 3, with 5 bases in between. CDR1 is KGHDR and CDR2 is SFDVKD in the germline V gene. The CDR3 has 13 residues.

This clone was detected only once. The chain couples TRBV9 to TRBJ1-1; D perhaps matches TRBD1 (5 bases). Trimming removed 3 bases at V and 5 bases at J, with 14 bases between. From germline, CDR1 is SGDLS and CDR2 YYNGEE. The CDR3 extends over 14 amino acids. The chain's CDR3 is CASSGRDGITEAFF. DNA for the CDR3: TGTGCCAGCAGCGGGAGGGACGGCATAACTGAAGCTTTCTTT. Filled out from reference TRBV9 and TRBJ1-1, the complete variable domain reads DSGVTQTPKHLITATGQRVTLRCSPRSGDLSVYWYQQSLDQGLQFLIQYYNGEERAKGNILERFSAQQFPDLHSELNLSSLELGDSALYFCASSGRDGITEAFFGQGTRLTVV.

This clone was observed a handful of times. The V call is TRBV30, the J call TRBJ1-6; 10 bases fit TRBD1. The CDR3 contains 13 residues. The V segment lost 4 bases and the J segment 9 bases; nucleotides outside the gene matches: 3. Germline CDR1 GTSNPN, CDR2 SVGIG (reference sequence). This CDR3 is CAWKGQGSSPLHF. DNA for the CDR3: TGTGCCTGGAAGGGACAGGGGAGTTCACCCCTCCACTTT.

The chain combines TRBV28 with TRBJ1-6, with 8 nucleotides matching TRBD1. Germline CDR1 and CDR2: MDHEN and SYDVKM. The CDR3 extends over 14 amino acids. The V segment lost 6 bases and the J segment 7 bases; nucleotides outside the gene matches: 5. CDR3 loop: CASSLGQENSPLHF. For the CDR3, the DNA is TGTGCCAGCAGCCTGGGACAGGAAAATTCACCCCTCCACTTT. The complete variable domain, with remaining parts taken from reference TRBV28 and TRBJ1-6, reads DVKVTQSSRYLVKRTGEKVFLECVQDMDHENMFWYRQDPGLGLRLIYFSYDVKMKEKGDIPEGYSVSREKKERFSLILESASTNQTSMYLCASSLGQENSPLHFGNGTRLTVT.

The chain uses TRBV3-1 (or the pseudogene TRBV3-2) and TRBJ1-6; perhaps TRBD1 as D (6 bases). Per the germline V gene, CDR1 is LGHDT and CDR2 is YNNKEL (reference sequence). Trimming removed 5 bases at V and 0 bases at J, with 14 bases between. The CDR3 length is 17 residues. This CDR3 is CASSSHRASSYNSPLHF. The CDR3 bases are TGTGCCAGCAGCTCCCACAGGGCTAGCTCCTATAATTCACCCCTCCACTTT.

The J gene is TRBJ2-3, the V gene TRBV7-2, with no clear D. The CDR3 has 13 amino acids. Germline loops: CDR1 SGHTA, CDR2 FQGNSA. V shed 8 bases and J shed 4 bases, with 13 bases lying between them. The CDR3 nucleotides are TGTGCCAGCTCTTCTACGACCGCAGATACGCAGTATTTT. It is translated as CASSSTTADTQYF.

The chain is built from TRBV19 and TRBJ1-5, with a weak D call TRBD1 (6 bases). Germline V gives CDR1 LNHDA, CDR2 SQIVND (reference sequence). The CDR3 contains 15 residues. V shed 3 bases and J shed 8 bases, with 17 bases lying between them. CDR3 DNA sequence: TGTGCCAGTAGTATGGCTGGGGGGGCTTCTGAGCCCCAGCATTTT. It codes for CASSMAGGASEPQHF.

This clone was counted only a few times. The rearrangement links TRBV28 to TRBJ2-3; the D gene is possibly TRBD1 (6 bases). V was shortened by 8 bases and J by 0 bases, with 9 bases between the two germline ends. The CDR3 is 13 residues long. Germline lookup yields CDR1 MDHEN and CDR2 SYDVKM. This chain's CDR3 is CASQGTSTDTQYF. The CDR3 DNA follows: TGTGCCAGCCAGGGGACGAGCACAGATACGCAGTATTTT.

This chain links TRBV24-1 with TRBJ2-1; the D is unclear. Trimming removed 3 bases from V and 5 bases from J, with 13 bases in between. Germline V gene sequence: CDR1 KGHDR, CDR2 SFDVKD. The CDR3 is made up of 15 amino acids. CDR3 bases: TGTGCCACCAGTGATCTGAAAGGGTCGAACAATGAGCAGTTCTTC. Residues: CATSDLKGSNNEQFF.

In this sample, this clone turned up a few times. The chain links TRBV21-1 to TRBJ1-1; the D call TRBD1 from the table was never checked on the DNA. TRBV21-1 is described as a pseudogene. The CDR3 loop spans 15 amino acids. The CDR3 DNA reads TGTGCCAGCAGCACGCGACAGGCCCTTTACACTGAAGCTTTCTTT. Amino acid sequence: CASSTRQALYTEAFF.